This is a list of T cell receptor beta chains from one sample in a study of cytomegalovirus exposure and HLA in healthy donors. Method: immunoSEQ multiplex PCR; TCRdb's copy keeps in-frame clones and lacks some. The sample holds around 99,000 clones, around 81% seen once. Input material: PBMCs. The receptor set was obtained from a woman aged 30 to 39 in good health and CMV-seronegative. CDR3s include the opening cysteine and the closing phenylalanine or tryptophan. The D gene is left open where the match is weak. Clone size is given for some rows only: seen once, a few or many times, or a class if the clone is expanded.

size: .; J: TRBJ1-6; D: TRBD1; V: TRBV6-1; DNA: TGTGCCAGCAGTGACAGGGGGACCTATAATTCACCCCTCCACTTT; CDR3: CASSDRGTYNSPLHF
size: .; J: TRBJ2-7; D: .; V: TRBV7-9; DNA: TGTGCCAGCAGCTCCGACCGACAGTTCATTGGTGACGAGCAGTACTTC; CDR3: CASSSDRQFIGDEQYF
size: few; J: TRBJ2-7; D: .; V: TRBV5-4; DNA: TGTGCCAGCAGCTTGAAGCGGCTCGGGGAGCAGTACTTC; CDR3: CASSLKRLGEQYF
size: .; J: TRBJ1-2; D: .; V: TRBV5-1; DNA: TGCGCCAGCCTGAACGCCGGACAGATAAGGGATAACTATGGCTACACCTTC; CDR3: CASLNAGQIRDNYGYTF
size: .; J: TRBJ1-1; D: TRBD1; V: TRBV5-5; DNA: TGTGCCAGCAGCTCGTGGACAGGAGGCACTGAAGCTTTCTTT; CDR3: CASSSWTGGTEAFF
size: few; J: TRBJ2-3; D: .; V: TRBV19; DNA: TGTGCCAGTAGCGAAGGGACATACACAGATACGCAGTATTTT; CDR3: CASSEGTYTDTQYF
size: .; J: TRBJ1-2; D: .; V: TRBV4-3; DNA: TGCGCCAGCAGCCAAGATTGGACGACGAGGGTCTATGGCTACACCTTC; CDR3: CASSQDWTTRVYGYTF
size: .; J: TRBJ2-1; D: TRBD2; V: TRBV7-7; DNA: TGTGCCAGCAGCCCCGGGACTAGCGGGTTTGGTGAGCAGTTCTTC; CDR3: CASSPGTSGFGEQFF
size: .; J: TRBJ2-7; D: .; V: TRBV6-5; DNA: TGTGCCAGCAGTTTGGAGCAGGGTCCCTACGAGCAGTACTTC; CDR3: CASSLEQGPYEQYF
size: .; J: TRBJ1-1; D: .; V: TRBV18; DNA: TGTGCCAGCTCACCATCACCGGCCGGGGTGGCCACTGAAGCTTTCTTT; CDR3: CASSPSPAGVATEAFF
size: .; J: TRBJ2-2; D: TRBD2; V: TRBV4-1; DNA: TGCGCCAGCAGGCCCCCCCGAGCGGGAGTCGGCACCGGGGAGCTGTTTTTT; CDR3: CASRPPRAGVGTGELFF
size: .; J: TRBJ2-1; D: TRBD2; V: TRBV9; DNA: TGTGCCAGCAGCGTAGACCCAGCGGGGAGCAATGAGCAGTTCTTC; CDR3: CASSVDPAGSNEQFF
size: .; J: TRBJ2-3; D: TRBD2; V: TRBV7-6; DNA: TGTGCCAGCAGCCTAACGAGACTAGCGGGAGGCCACACAGATACGCAGTATTTT; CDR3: CASSLTRLAGGHTDTQYF
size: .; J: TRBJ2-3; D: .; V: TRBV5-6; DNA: TGTGCCAGCAGCTTGGCCGGGGTGCAAAATACGCAGTATTTT; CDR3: CASSLAGVQNTQYF
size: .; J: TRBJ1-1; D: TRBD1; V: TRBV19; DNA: TGTGCCAGTAGTATTCAGGGGGCGGGTGGGACTGAAGCTTTCTTT; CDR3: CASSIQGAGGTEAFF
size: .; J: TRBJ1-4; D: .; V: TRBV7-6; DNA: TGTGCCAGCAGCTACACGGGGAATCCTAATGAAAAACTGTTTTTT; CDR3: CASSYTGNPNEKLFF
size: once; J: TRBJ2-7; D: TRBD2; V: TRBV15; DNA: TGTGCCACCGGTCCTAGCGGGAGGGCGTACGAGCAGTACTTC; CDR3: CATGPSGRAYEQYF
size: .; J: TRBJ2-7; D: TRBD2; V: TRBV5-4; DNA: TGTGCCAGCAGCTTGGTCACAGCGGGAGGGCGGGGTAACGAGCAGTACTTC; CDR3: CASSLVTAGGRGNEQYF
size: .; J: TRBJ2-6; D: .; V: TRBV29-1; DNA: TGCAGCGTTGTGTGGGCTCCAAGCTCTGGGGCCAACGTCCTGACTTTC; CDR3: CSVVWAPSSGANVLTF
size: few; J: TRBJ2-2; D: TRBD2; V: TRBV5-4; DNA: TGTGCCAGCAGCGCGTCTAGCGGGAGGGGGATCGGGGAGCTGTTTTTT; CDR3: CASSASSGRGIGELFF
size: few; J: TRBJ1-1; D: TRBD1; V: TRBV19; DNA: TGTGCCAGTAGTATCCACAGGGGGGACAACACTGAAGCTTTCTTT; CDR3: CASSIHRGDNTEAFF
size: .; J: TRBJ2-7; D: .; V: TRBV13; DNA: TGTGCCAGCAGTCGCCCCGGGCAGGGCGTTGTCGAGCAGTACTTC; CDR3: CASSRPGQGVVEQYF
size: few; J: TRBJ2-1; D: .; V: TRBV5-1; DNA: TGCGCCACCACCCTAGCCGGAGGGCAGGGCAATGAGCAGTTCTTC; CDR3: CATTLAGGQGNEQFF
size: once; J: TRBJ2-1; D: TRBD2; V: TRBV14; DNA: TGTGCCAGCAGCCACTTAGCGGGCGCATCCTACAATGAGCAGTTCTTC; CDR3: CASSHLAGASYNEQFF
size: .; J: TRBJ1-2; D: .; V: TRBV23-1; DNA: TGCGCCAGCAGTCAATACCCTCCCCCAGGGGCTAACTATGGCTACACCTTC; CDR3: CASSQYPPPGANYGYTF
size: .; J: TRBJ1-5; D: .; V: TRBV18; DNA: TGTGCCAGCTCTCCGTCGGGAGACAATCAGCCCCAGCATTTT; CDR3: CASSPSGDNQPQHF
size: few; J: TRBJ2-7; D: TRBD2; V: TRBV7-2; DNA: TGTGCCAGCAGCTTGACTAGCGGGAGTCTCGAGCAGTACTTC; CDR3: CASSLTSGSLEQYF
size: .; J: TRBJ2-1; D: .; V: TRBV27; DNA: TGTGCCAGCAGTCCCACTAGTCTCCACAATGAGCAGTTCTTC; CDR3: CASSPTSLHNEQFF
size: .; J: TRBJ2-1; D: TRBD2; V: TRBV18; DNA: TGTGCCAGCTCACCGGGAGGGCCCCCCTACAATGAGCAGTTCTTC; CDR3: CASSPGGPPYNEQFF
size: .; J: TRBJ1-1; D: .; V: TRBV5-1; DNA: TGCGCCAGCAGCTTGGGACCGGGGAACACTGAAGCTTTCTTT; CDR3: CASSLGPGNTEAFF
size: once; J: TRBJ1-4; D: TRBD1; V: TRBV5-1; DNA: TGCGCCAGCAGCTTAAAGGGGGCTGTTAATGAAAAACTGTTTTTT; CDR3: CASSLKGAVNEKLFF
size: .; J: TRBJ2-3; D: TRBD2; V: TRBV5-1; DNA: TGCGCCAGCAGCCCAGGGACTAGCGGAACCCGGGATACGCAGTATTTT; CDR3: CASSPGTSGTRDTQYF
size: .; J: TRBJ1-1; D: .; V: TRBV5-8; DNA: TGTGCCAGCAGCCTACGGAACACTGAAGCTTTCTTT; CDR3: CASSLRNTEAFF
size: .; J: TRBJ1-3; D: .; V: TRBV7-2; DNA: TGTGCCACCCCGAAGGGGGATGGTGACACCATATATTTT; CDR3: CATPKGDGDTIYF
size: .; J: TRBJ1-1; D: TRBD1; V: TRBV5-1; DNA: TGCGCCAGCAGCTTGGGGGGACAGGGGAACACTGAAGCTTTCTTT; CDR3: CASSLGGQGNTEAFF
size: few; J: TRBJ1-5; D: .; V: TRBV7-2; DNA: TGTGCCAGCAGCCCAAACAGGGAAGGCAATCAGCCCCAGCATTTT; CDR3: CASSPNREGNQPQHF
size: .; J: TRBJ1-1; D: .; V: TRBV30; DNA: TGTGCCTGGAGTGTAGACCCCCAGGGCACTGAAGCTTTCTTT; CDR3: CAWSVDPQGTEAFF
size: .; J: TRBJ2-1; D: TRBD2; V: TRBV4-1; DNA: TGCGCCAGCAGCCCGGGACTAGATCCCTACAATGAGCAGTTCTTC; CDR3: CASSPGLDPYNEQFF
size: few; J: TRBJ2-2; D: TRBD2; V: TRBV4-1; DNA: TGCGCCAGCAGCCTTAGCGGGAGGGTTATCAACACCGGGGAGCTGTTTTTT; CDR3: CASSLSGRVINTGELFF
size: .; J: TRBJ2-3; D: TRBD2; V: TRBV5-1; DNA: TGCGCCAGCAGCCTGGAGGTACGGGAGGTAGGCGATACGCAGTATTTT; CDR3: CASSLEVREVGDTQYF
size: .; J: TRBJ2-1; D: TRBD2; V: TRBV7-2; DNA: TGTGCCAGCATTCTTAGCGGGACTGTATACAATGAGCAGTTCTTC; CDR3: CASILSGTVYNEQFF
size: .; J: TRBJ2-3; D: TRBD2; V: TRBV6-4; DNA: TGTGCCAGCAGTGAACTAGCGAGCACAGATACGCAGTATTTT; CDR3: CASSELASTDTQYF
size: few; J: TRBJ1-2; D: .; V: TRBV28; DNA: TGTGCCAGCAGTTTATATATGATGAGGGGGGGAGGGTATGGCTATGGCTACACCTTC; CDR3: CASSLYMMRGGGYGYGYTF
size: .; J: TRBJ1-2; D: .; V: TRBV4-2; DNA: TGTGCCAGCAGCCAAGATACAGGGTCAAACTATGGCTACACCTTC; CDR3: CASSQDTGSNYGYTF
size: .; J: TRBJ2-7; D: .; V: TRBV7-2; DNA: TGTGCCAGCAGCTTAGTCACAGGTGACGAGCAGTACTTC; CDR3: CASSLVTGDEQYF
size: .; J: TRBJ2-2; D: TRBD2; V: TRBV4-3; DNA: TGCGCCAGCAGCCAAGAACCCCGAGGACTAGGGGCCGGGGAGCTGTTTTTT; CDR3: CASSQEPRGLGAGELFF
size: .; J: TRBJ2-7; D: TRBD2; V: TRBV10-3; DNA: TGTGCCATCTTGCGGGAGGACGCCTACGAGCAGTACTTC; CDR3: CAILREDAYEQYF
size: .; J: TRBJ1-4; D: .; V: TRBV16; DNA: TGTGCCAGCAGCCAAGAGAGCGTCACTAATGAAAAACTGTTTTTT; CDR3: CASSQESVTNEKLFF
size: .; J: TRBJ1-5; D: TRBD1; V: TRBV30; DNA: TGTGCCTGGGCCCTCCGACAGGGAGATGCATATAGCAATCAGCCCCAGCATTTT; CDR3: CAWALRQGDAYSNQPQHF
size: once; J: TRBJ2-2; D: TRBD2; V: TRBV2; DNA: TGTGCCAGCCTTACTAGCGGGAGTGGGCGGGAGCTGTTTTTT; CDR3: CASLTSGSGRELFF
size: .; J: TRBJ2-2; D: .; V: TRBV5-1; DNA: TGCGCCAGCAGCGAGAGGTTAGGAGAAACCGGGGAGCTGTTTTTT; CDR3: CASSERLGETGELFF
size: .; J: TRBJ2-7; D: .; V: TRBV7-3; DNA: TGTGCCAGCAGCCCTATTATGGGGGCCGAGCAGTACTTC; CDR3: CASSPIMGAEQYF
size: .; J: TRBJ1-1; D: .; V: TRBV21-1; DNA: TGTGCCAGCAGCAGGCCATCAGGGGGTGATGTGAACACTGAAGCTTTCTTT; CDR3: CASSRPSGGDVNTEAFF
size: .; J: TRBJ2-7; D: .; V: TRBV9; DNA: TGTGCCAGCAGCGTAGACCCGCGGGGGCTCGAGCAGTACTTC; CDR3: CASSVDPRGLEQYF
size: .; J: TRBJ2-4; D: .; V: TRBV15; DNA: TGTGCCACCAGCAGAGATCTTGGCGGCGGGGACATTCAGTACTTC; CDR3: CATSRDLGGGDIQYF